A selection of T cell receptor beta chains follows, all from one sample in a study of pediatric ulcerative colitis. The data were produced by immunoSEQ multiplex PCR, yet TCRdb's version contains in-frame clones alone and is incomplete. The repertoire consists of over 15,000 clones, with 70% to 80% occurring once and the leading ten covering 6% to 7%. Sequences were obtained from gut tissue. Every receptor here comes from a boy between 10 and 17 years old with moderate ulcerative colitis. Each CDR3 is given with its conserved first and last residue. The D gene is left open where the match is weak. Clone size, where shown, is once, few, many, or a class for clones that have expanded.

size: .
V: TRBV23-1
D: TRBD2
J: TRBJ2-5
DNA: TGCGCCAGCAGTCAAGTTGGCGGGAGTATGGAGACCCAGTACTTC
CDR3: CASSQVGGSMETQYF

size: once
V: TRBV11-2
D: .
J: TRBJ1-2
DNA: TGTGCCAGCAGCCCGGACGGTAACTATGGCTACACCTTC
CDR3: CASSPDGNYGYTF

size: .
V: TRBV9
D: .
J: TRBJ1-1
DNA: TGTGCCAGCAGCTCAGGTTTCCAGAACACTGAAGCTTTCTTT
CDR3: CASSSGFQNTEAFF

size: .
V: TRBV5-1
D: .
J: TRBJ1-3
DNA: TGCGCCAGCAGTCGAAGCGACAAGGCGGGAAACACCATATATTTT
CDR3: CASSRSDKAGNTIYF

size: .
V: TRBV30
D: .
J: TRBJ2-4
DNA: TGTGCCTGGAGCGCGACAGAAAACATTCAGTACTTC
CDR3: CAWSATENIQYF

size: .
V: TRBV29-1
D: .
J: TRBJ1-2
DNA: TGCAGCGCCAAAGGTAGCCAGTTCTATGGCTACACCTTC
CDR3: CSAKGSQFYGYTF

size: .
V: TRBV19
D: .
J: TRBJ1-2
DNA: TGTGCCACATCATCTGAGCCAGGACCATATGGCTACACCTTC
CDR3: CATSSEPGPYGYTF

size: .
V: TRBV5-5
D: .
J: TRBJ2-7
DNA: TGCGCCAGCAGCTTGTGGTCTGGGGCCAACTACGAGCAGTACTTC
CDR3: CASSLWSGANYEQYF

size: .
V: TRBV19
D: .
J: TRBJ2-6
DNA: TGTGCCTCTTTGAGAACTGGGGCCAACGTCCTGACTTTC
CDR3: CASLRTGANVLTF

size: .
V: TRBV19
D: .
J: TRBJ2-1
DNA: TGTGCCAGTAGTACGCGTTTATTTTATTATGAGCAGTTCTTC
CDR3: CASSTRLFYYEQFF

size: .
V: TRBV7-8
D: .
J: TRBJ1-2
DNA: TGTGCCAGCAGCCGGACCTCTAACTATGGCTACACCTTC
CDR3: CASSRTSNYGYTF

size: few
V: TRBV6-1
D: .
J: TRBJ1-1
DNA: TGTGCCAGCAGTGAAACCCGCAGCACTGAAGCTTTCTTT
CDR3: CASSETRSTEAFF

size: .
V: TRBV7-2
D: .
J: TRBJ1-5
DNA: TGTGCCAGCAGCTTAGCGCTGAGTTATAGCAATCAGCCCCAGCATTTT
CDR3: CASSLALSYSNQPQHF

size: .
V: TRBV5-1
D: TRBD1
J: TRBJ2-7
DNA: TGCGCCAGCAGCCTGCTAGGGACAGGGGTCTACGAGCAGTACTTC
CDR3: CASSLLGTGVYEQYF

size: .
V: TRBV19
D: .
J: TRBJ2-4
DNA: TGTGCCACACAGGGTGACGGCAAAAACATTCAGTACTTC
CDR3: CATQGDGKNIQYF

size: .
V: TRBV6-1
D: TRBD2
J: TRBJ2-7
DNA: TGTGCCAGCGGGGTGGATGCTAGCGGGAGCTCCGAGCAGTACTTC
CDR3: CASGVDASGSSEQYF

size: once
V: TRBV6-5
D: TRBD1
J: TRBJ1-2
DNA: TGTGCCAGCAGTTACTCGAAGGGGGCCGGGAATAGAGGCTACACCTTC
CDR3: CASSYSKGAGNRGYTF

size: .
V: TRBV10-3
D: TRBD2
J: TRBJ2-1
DNA: TGTGCCATCAGTGAGTCCAGCGGGGTTCGGGTCAATGAGCAGTTCTTC
CDR3: CAISESSGVRVNEQFF

size: few
V: TRBV7-2
D: TRBD2
J: TRBJ2-7
DNA: TGTGCCAGCAGCTTAGCCGCTAGCGGGAAGCTTTACGAGCAGTACTTC
CDR3: CASSLAASGKLYEQYF

size: once
V: TRBV25-1
D: .
J: TRBJ2-5
DNA: TGTGCCAGCAGTGAAAATTTAGGTGGAGAGACCCAGTACTTC
CDR3: CASSENLGGETQYF

size: .
V: TRBV9
D: .
J: TRBJ2-1
DNA: TGTGCCAGCGATCGAGGGGAGCCCTACAATGAGCAGTTCTTC
CDR3: CASDRGEPYNEQFF

size: few
V: TRBV5-1
D: .
J: TRBJ1-1
DNA: TGCGCCAGCAGCTTCGAGGGGAACACTGAAGCTTTCTTT
CDR3: CASSFEGNTEAFF

size: .
V: TRBV11-2
D: TRBD2
J: TRBJ2-1
DNA: TGTGCCAGCAGCTCTCAGGGGACTAGCGGGAGGGCCTCCTACAATGAGCAGTTCTTC
CDR3: CASSSQGTSGRASYNEQFF

size: few
V: TRBV21-1
D: .
J: TRBJ1-2
DNA: TGTGCCAGCAGCAACAAATATGGCTACACCTTC
CDR3: CASSNKYGYTF

size: .
V: TRBV7-2
D: .
J: TRBJ1-5
DNA: TGTGCCAGCAGCGGACAGCGCAATCAGCCCCAGCATTTT
CDR3: CASSGQRNQPQHF

size: .
V: TRBV19
D: .
J: TRBJ2-3
DNA: TGTGCCAGTAGTATATCGCTAGGAGCAACAGATACGCAGTATTTT
CDR3: CASSISLGATDTQYF

size: few
V: TRBV19
D: .
J: TRBJ1-4
DNA: TGTGCCAGTACGAGAAGACAAGTTAATGAAAAACTGTTTTTT
CDR3: CASTRRQVNEKLFF

size: .
V: TRBV18
D: .
J: TRBJ1-2
DNA: TGTGCCAGCTCACCTAATCAGCTGACTAACTATGGCTACACCTTC
CDR3: CASSPNQLTNYGYTF

size: .
V: TRBV9
D: .
J: TRBJ2-7
DNA: TGTGCCAGCAGCCCCTCACCCGGGGAGCAGGGGGGTCCCGGGTACGAGCAGTACTTC
CDR3: CASSPSPGEQGGPGYEQYF

size: .
V: TRBV7-7
D: .
J: TRBJ2-3
DNA: TGTGCCAGCAGTCTAACCGAGAGCACAGATACGCAGTATTTT
CDR3: CASSLTESTDTQYF

size: .
V: TRBV6-4
D: .
J: TRBJ2-7
DNA: TGTGCCAGCAGGGGGCTGAAAGGCCTCTCCTACGAGCAGTACTTC
CDR3: CASRGLKGLSYEQYF

size: .
V: TRBV15
D: TRBD1
J: TRBJ1-1
DNA: TGTGCCACCAGCAGACCCAGGGGGCGCGGCACTGAAGCTTTCTTT
CDR3: CATSRPRGRGTEAFF

size: .
V: TRBV6-5
D: TRBD1
J: TRBJ2-7
DNA: TGTGCCAGCAGTTACAACAGGGGCCCGGGATACGAGCAGTACTTC
CDR3: CASSYNRGPGYEQYF

size: few
V: TRBV29-1
D: .
J: TRBJ2-7
DNA: TGCAGCGTATCAAGGGATATCTACGAGCAGTACTTC
CDR3: CSVSRDIYEQYF

size: .
V: TRBV25-1
D: .
J: TRBJ1-2
DNA: TGTGCCAGCAGTGACCCGGGTGTGGGCGGCTACACCTTC
CDR3: CASSDPGVGGYTF

size: .
V: TRBV18
D: .
J: TRBJ1-1
DNA: TGTGCCAGCTCACTCGACCCGAACACTGAAGCTTTCTTT
CDR3: CASSLDPNTEAFF

size: .
V: TRBV7-3
D: .
J: TRBJ2-3
DNA: TGTGCCAGCAGCCCTCAGGGCACAAGATCCAACACAGATACGCAGTATTTT
CDR3: CASSPQGTRSNTDTQYF

size: few
V: TRBV29-1
D: TRBD1
J: TRBJ1-1
DNA: TGCAGCGTTGAGGACAGGGGGAACACTGAAGCTTTCTTT
CDR3: CSVEDRGNTEAFF

size: .
V: TRBV19
D: .
J: TRBJ1-6
DNA: TGTGCCAGTAGTATAGGGGCTTATAATTCACCCCTCCACTTT
CDR3: CASSIGAYNSPLHF

size: .
V: TRBV4-1
D: TRBD2
J: TRBJ2-1
DNA: TGCGCCAGCAGCCCGCCAGGAGGACTAGCGGGGGACTTCTCCTACAATGAGCAGTTCTTC
CDR3: CASSPPGGLAGDFSYNEQFF

size: .
V: TRBV11-2
D: .
J: TRBJ2-3
DNA: TGTGCCAGCAGCTTAGGGGCCTCGGCAGATACGCAGTATTTT
CDR3: CASSLGASADTQYF

size: few
V: TRBV2
D: .
J: TRBJ1-2
DNA: TGTGCCAGCAGTGGCCTCACCAGGGACTATGGCTACACCTTC
CDR3: CASSGLTRDYGYTF

size: .
V: TRBV4-2
D: .
J: TRBJ1-1
DNA: TGTGCCAGCAGCCAAGCACCAGGGGCTTCCACATTCTTTGAAGCTTTCTTT
CDR3: CASSQAPGASTFFEAFF

size: few
V: TRBV6-1
D: TRBD1
J: TRBJ2-7
DNA: TGTGCCAGCAGCGGAACAGGGGTCTACGAGCAGTACTTC
CDR3: CASSGTGVYEQYF

size: .
V: TRBV6-1
D: .
J: TRBJ1-1
DNA: TGTGCCAGCAGTGAGGACGTGGAAGCTTTCTTT
CDR3: CASSEDVEAFF

size: .
V: TRBV27
D: .
J: TRBJ1-5
DNA: TGTGCCAGCAGTTTTTCCCCGGAGAGGGGGCCCCAGCATTTT
CDR3: CASSFSPERGPQHF

size: .
V: TRBV7-2
D: .
J: TRBJ1-1
DNA: TGTGCCAGCAGCGGTTCTTCTGGGCTGGCGGGTGAAGCTTTCTTT
CDR3: CASSGSSGLAGEAFF

size: .
V: TRBV5-1
D: TRBD1
J: TRBJ2-4
DNA: TGCGCCAGCAGCCCGAACAGGGGTTTAGCCAAAAACATTCAGTACTTC
CDR3: CASSPNRGLAKNIQYF

size: few
V: TRBV27
D: .
J: TRBJ1-2
DNA: TGTGCCAGCAGTTTATCCCCTACCTTC
CDR3: CASSLSPTF

size: .
V: TRBV10-1
D: .
J: TRBJ1-1
DNA: TGCGCCAGCAGCAGGGGTAAGAAAACTGAAGCTTTCTTT
CDR3: CASSRGKKTEAFF

size: .
V: TRBV5-1
D: TRBD1
J: TRBJ2-1
DNA: TGCGCCAGCAGCCCGGACAGGGCCGGGAGCTCCTACAATGAGCAGTTCTTC
CDR3: CASSPDRAGSSYNEQFF

size: .
V: TRBV7-2
D: .
J: TRBJ1-1
DNA: TGTGCCAGCAGCGGTTTGGGTGCAGGGTTCCTATCAGCTTTCTTT
CDR3: CASSGLGAGFLSAFF

size: .
V: TRBV5-6
D: .
J: TRBJ1-2
DNA: TGTGCCAGCAGCTTGTGGGGGGATAGCTCCTATGGCTACACCTTC
CDR3: CASSLWGDSSYGYTF

size: .
V: TRBV2
D: .
J: TRBJ1-3
DNA: TGTGCCAGCAAAAGACAGCTTCTCTCCTGGTGGTCTGGAAACACCATATATTTT
CDR3: CASKRQLLSWWSGNTIYF

size: .
V: TRBV25-1
D: TRBD1
J: TRBJ2-3
DNA: TGTGCCAGCAGTGGACAGGGGCGGGGCACAGATACGCAGTATTTT
CDR3: CASSGQGRGTDTQYF

size: .
V: TRBV23-1
D: .
J: TRBJ1-4
DNA: TGCGCCAGCAGTCAATCAAACCTTAGAGGACACCGCCCGATTAATGAAAAACTGTTTTTT
CDR3: CASSQSNLRGHRPINEKLFF

size: .
V: TRBV7-2
D: .
J: TRBJ1-1
DNA: TGTGCCAGCAGCCTTCAGTGGCACATGAACACTGAAGCTTTCTTT
CDR3: CASSLQWHMNTEAFF

size: .
V: TRBV5-4
D: TRBD1
J: TRBJ1-4
DNA: TGTGCCAGCAGCTTGGCCCTTGGGGACAGTGGTGAAAAACTGTTTTTT
CDR3: CASSLALGDSGEKLFF

size: few
V: TRBV2
D: .
J: TRBJ1-2
DNA: TGTGCCAGCAGTGCCGTAGGGTGGAACTATGGCTACACCTTC
CDR3: CASSAVGWNYGYTF

size: .
V: TRBV29-1
D: TRBD2
J: TRBJ2-5
DNA: TGCAGCTCCACCGGGACTAGCGGGATCCACCAAGAGACCCAGTACTTC
CDR3: CSSTGTSGIHQETQYF